The 27 T cell receptor beta chains below come from one sample, sequenced in a study of CD8 T cells in Susac syndrome. Random hexamers were used to reverse transcribe roughly 0.5 to 1 ug of RNA. MiXCR, run by TCRdb on the immunoSEQ multiplex PCR reads, gives a single entry per CDR3 protein. Here the sample spans about 85,000 distinct CDR3 sequences, approximately 95% being singletons. Sample: CD8+ T cells from PBMCs. Receptors were obtained from a human donor with Susac syndrome.

V usage is TRBV5-1 and J usage is TRBJ2-5; the D is unclear. This CDR3 is 15 amino acids long. Germline-derived CDR1 and CDR2 are SGHRS and YFSETQ. V was cut by 0 bases and J by 2 bases, with 11 bases left in between. The CDR3 spells CASSLDGPAQETQYF. In nucleotides, the CDR3 is TGCGCCAGCAGCTTGGACGGGCCAGCTCAAGAGACCCAGTACTTC. Together with reference TRBV5-1 and TRBJ2-5, the CDR3 gives the full variable domain: KAGVTQTPRYLIKTRGQQVTLSCSPISGHRSVSWYQQTPGQGLQFLFEYFSETQRNKGNFPGRFSGRQFSNSRSEMNVSTLELGDSALYLCASSLDGPAQETQYFGPGTRLLVL.

The CDR3 DNA reads TGTGCCAGCTCCTTTTCCGGGGAGCTGTTTTTT. Translated, it gives CASSFSGELFF. The V call is TRBV6-6, the J call TRBJ2-2; D gene uncertain. The CDR3 is 11 residues long. Germline loops: CDR1 MNHNY, CDR2 SVGAGI (reference sequence). The germline V and J ends were trimmed by 8 bases and 6 bases, with 7 bases remaining between them.

This rearrangement joins TRBV30 to TRBJ1-2, with D tentatively TRBD1 (6 bases). With 3 bases removed from V and 7 bases from J, the gap between germline ends came to 9 bases. The V gene's germline CDR1 is GTSNPN and CDR2 SVGIG (reference sequence). The CDR3 runs to 11 residues. The CDR3 DNA reads TGTGCCTGGAGCTCGGGGGCTGGCTACACCTTC. Amino acids: CAWSSGAGYTF.

The V gene is TRBV5-1, the J gene TRBJ1-1; 8 bases map to TRBD1. The CDR3 is 16 amino acids. The germline V gene encodes CDR1 SGHRS and CDR2 YFSETQ. V was clipped by 0 bases and J by 3 bases; unmatched bases: 7. CDR3 sequence: CASSLVGSTGDTEAFF. Here the CDR3 DNA reads TGCGCCAGCAGCTTGGTGGGGTCGACAGGGGACACTGAAGCTTTCTTT.

The rearrangement uses TRBV14 and TRBJ2-3; D gene unclear. This CDR3 contains 14 residues. Per the germline V gene, CDR1 is SGHDN and CDR2 is FVKESK. V was shortened by 2 bases and J by 4 bases, with 10 bases between the two germline ends. The chain's CDR3 is CASSQWSTPDTQYF. DNA for the CDR3: TGTGCCAGCAGCCAATGGTCCACCCCAGATACGCAGTATTTT.

The J gene is TRBJ2-1, the V gene TRBV29-1, with D hard to call. V was clipped by 2 bases and J by 2 bases, with 10 bases between them. CDR3 length: 14 residues. Germline V gene data show CDR1 as SQVTM and CDR2 as ANQGSEA. CDR3 DNA sequence: TGCAGCGTTGAATCCGCAAGGACCTACAATGAGCAGTTCTTC. Protein: CSVESARTYNEQFF.

V gene TRBV3-1 combines with J gene TRBJ1-2; maybe TRBD1 (5 bases). This CDR3 has 16 amino acids. Looked up from germline, CDR1 is LGHDT and CDR2 is YNNKEL (reference sequence). Trimming took 0 bases from V and 3 from J, leaving 14 bases between them. CDR3 loop: CASSQDLGVEDYGYTF. CDR3 bases: TGTGCCAGCAGCCAAGATCTAGGGGTAGAGGACTATGGCTACACCTTC. Variable domain in full (rest from reference TRBV3-1 and TRBJ1-2): DTAVSQTPKYLVTQMGNDKSIKCEQNLGHDTMYWYKQDSKKFLKIMFSYNNKELIINETVPNRFSPKSPDKAHLNLHINSLELGDSAVYFCASSQDLGVEDYGYTFGSGTRLTVV.

This chain uses TRBV6-5 with TRBJ1-5, with no clear D. V lost 3 bases and J 7 bases, leaving 13 bases between the germline ends. Per germline, CDR1 MNHEY and CDR2 SVGAGI. This CDR3 spans 14 amino acids. The CDR3 is CASSYGPAGQPQHF. The CDR3 DNA reads as TGTGCCAGCAGTTATGGTCCGGCGGGGCAGCCCCAGCATTTT.

This clonotype appeared once. V usage is TRBV20-1 and J usage is TRBJ2-1, with D tentatively TRBD2 (5 bases). The CDR3 has 16 residues. V lost 0 bases and J 9 bases, leaving 21 bases between the germline ends. Germline values: CDR1 DFQATT, CDR2 SNEGSKA (reference sequence). The CDR3 sequence is CSARDVRATALGEQFF. CDR3 bases: TGCAGTGCTAGAGATGTGAGGGCCACGGCGCTGGGTGAGCAGTTCTTC.

This chain uses TRBV6-5 with TRBJ2-1; 7 bases fit TRBD2. The germline V gene encodes CDR1 MNHEY and CDR2 SVGAGI. CDR3 length equals 14 residues. The trim removed 7 bases at V and 4 bases at J, leaving 7 bases unmatched. CDR3 sequence reads: CASTSASGYNEQFF. DNA of the CDR3: TGTGCCAGCACATCGGCTAGCGGATACAATGAGCAGTTCTTC.

This chain joins TRBV9 and TRBJ2-7; 12 positions agree with TRBD1. V was clipped by 3 bases and J by 6 bases; unmatched bases: 7. Germline V lookup: CDR1 SGDLS, CDR2 YYNGEE. The CDR3 sequence is 15 residues long. The CDR3 nucleotides read TGTGCCAGCAGCGGACCCGGGACAGGGGGCCGCGAGCAGTACTTC. Its protein product is CASSGPGTGGREQYF.

The genes are TRBV30 and TRBJ1-1; D not resolved. Trimming took off 2 bases at V and 2 bases at J, with 9 bases between the two ends. This CDR3 is built from 13 residues. Per the germline V gene, CDR1 is GTSNPN and CDR2 is SVGIG (reference sequence). CDR3 loop: CAWSPAENTEAFF. CDR3 nucleotides: TGTGCCTGGAGTCCAGCAGAAAACACTGAAGCTTTCTTT.

The V gene is TRBV20-1, the J gene TRBJ2-7; D is unresolved. Germline-derived CDR1 and CDR2 are DFQATT and SNEGSKA (reference sequence). The V and J ends lost 5 bases and 2 bases respectively, with 7 bases between them. This CDR3 region has 11 residues. The CDR3 loop is CSAYLPYEQYF. CDR3 nucleotides: TGCAGTGCTTATCTCCCCTACGAGCAGTACTTC.

V gene TRBV9 combines with J gene TRBJ2-2; D perhaps matches TRBD2 (5 bases). There are 14 residues in the CDR3. Germline CDR1 reads SGDLS; CDR2 reads YYNGEE. The V and J ends lost 0 bases and 6 bases respectively, with 9 bases between them. The CDR3 DNA reads TGTGCCAGCAGCGTAGCTCCTAGCCCCGGGGAGCTGTTTTTT. This codes for CASSVAPSPGELFF.

This clonotype occurred once. The chain combines TRBV7-9 with TRBJ2-1; D remains ambiguous. CDR1 and CDR2 from the germline V gene are SEHNR and FQNEAQ (reference sequence). This CDR3 has 17 residues. V was clipped by 8 bases and J by 0 bases, with 20 bases between them. This chain's CDR3 is CASPLNLPSSSYNEQFF. Written as DNA, the CDR3 is TGTGCCAGCCCCCTTAACCTCCCGAGCAGCTCCTACAATGAGCAGTTCTTC.

The chain links TRBV21-1 to TRBJ2-7; whether TRBD1, the table's D call, matches the DNA was not checked. TRBV21-1 is deemed a pseudogene. This CDR3 region has 13 residues. The CDR3 spells CASCQTGSYEQYF. The CDR3 region has the DNA TGTGCCAGCTGCCAGACAGGGTCCTACGAGCAGTACTTC.

CDR3 in amino acids: CSVGRAATNEKLFF. CDR3 bases: TGCAGCGTCGGACGGGCTGCAACTAATGAAAAACTGTTTTTT. This rearrangement joins TRBV29-1 to TRBJ1-4; D uncertain. The CDR3 is made up of 14 amino acids. CDR1 is SQVTM and CDR2 is ANQGSEA in the germline V gene. Trimming removed 6 bases from V and 0 bases from J, with 11 bases in between.

The V call is TRBV20-1, the J call TRBJ2-7; the D gene could be TRBD1 or TRBD2 (6 bases each). The germline CDR1 and CDR2 sequences are DFQATT and SNEGSKA (reference sequence). V lost 0 bases to trimming and J lost 9 bases, with 12 bases between them. The CDR3 spans 12 residues. For the CDR3, the DNA is TGCAGTGCTAGAGATTTAGGGGGAGGGCAGTACTTC. Its translation: CSARDLGGGQYF.

This chain links TRBV12-3 or TRBV12-4 with TRBJ2-4; D is ambiguous. Trimming took off 7 bases at V and 2 bases at J, with 15 bases between the two ends. This CDR3 has 15 amino acids. Here the CDR3 DNA reads TGTGCCAGCACCCTGGGCCCTGGGACCAAAAACATTCAGTACTTC. Encoded protein: CASTLGPGTKNIQYF.

In this sample, this clonotype turned up a few times. This chain's CDR3 is CSVGQGASYEQYF. CDR3 nucleotides: TGCAGCGTTGGACAGGGGGCCTCCTACGAGCAGTACTTC. The chain couples TRBV29-1 to TRBJ2-7, with 10 bases matching TRBD1. Germline V CDR1 and CDR2: SQVTM, ANQGSEA. The CDR3 extends over 13 amino acids. The V segment lost 4 bases and the J segment 0 bases; nucleotides outside the gene matches: 0.

Points on this clonotype: This CDR3 fails to terminate in the conserved phenylalanine or tryptophan, so it likely reflects a read error. The chain uses TRBV30 and TRBJ2-5; 11 bases map to TRBD2. V dropped 1 base and J dropped 5; count of bases not matched to a gene: 6. Per the germline V gene, CDR1 is GTSNPN and CDR2 is SVGIG (reference sequence). The CDR3 spans 15 residues. The CDR3 coding sequence is TGTGCCTGGAGTGAGGGGACTAGCGGAACGGAGACCCAGTACCTC. The encoded protein is CAWSEGTSGTETQYL.

The chain carries TRBV19 and TRBJ2-7; D is unresolved. Germline lookup yields CDR1 LNHDA and CDR2 SQIVND (reference sequence). V was trimmed by 5 bases and J by 2 bases, leaving 13 bases between them. The CDR3 spans 14 residues. The DNA for the CDR3 is TGTGCCAGTAGTTTTTTATCGGATCCCTACGAGCAGTACTTC. It is translated as CASSFLSDPYEQYF.

The rearrangement uses TRBV15 and TRBJ2-1, with 9 bases fitting TRBD2. J gave up 3 bases and V 4 bases, and 4 bases lay outside the gene matches. The CDR3 spans 15 residues. Germline V gene lookup returns CDR1 LNHNV and CDR2 YYDKDF (reference sequence). CDR3 protein: CATSNSAGGYNEQFF. Here the CDR3 DNA reads TGTGCCACCAGCAATTCAGCGGGAGGCTACAATGAGCAGTTCTTC.

The J gene is TRBJ1-1, the V gene TRBV20-1; TRBD1 matches at 7 bases. The CDR3 spans 13 residues. Germline V gene lookup returns CDR1 DFQATT and CDR2 SNEGSKA (reference sequence). J lost 5 bases, V lost 5 bases, and 8 bases had no gene match. The CDR3 coding sequence is TGCAGTGCTGGCCCGACAGGGAGGACTGAAGCTTTCTTT. Encoded protein: CSAGPTGRTEAFF.

The chain recombines TRBV9 with TRBJ2-1, with D possibly TRBD2 on 6 matching bases. Per the germline V gene, CDR1 is SGDLS and CDR2 is YYNGEE. This CDR3 has 15 amino acids. V was trimmed by 3 bases and J by 0 bases, leaving 10 bases between them. As DNA, the CDR3 is TGTGCCAGCAGCGGCCGGGAGAGCTCCTACAATGAGCAGTTCTTC. This gives the protein CASSGRESSYNEQFF.

V and J are TRBV28 and TRBJ2-3; maybe TRBD1 (6 bases). With 1 base removed from V and 0 bases from J, the gap between germline ends came to 8 bases. This CDR3 has 15 residues. Germline V CDR1 and CDR2: MDHEN, SYDVKM. DNA of the CDR3: TGTGCCAGCAGTTTATCAGGGGAGAGCACAGATACGCAGTATTTT. As protein: CASSLSGESTDTQYF.

The chain joins TRBV20-1 to TRBJ2-7; 12 bases line up with TRBD2. The CDR3 is 14 residues long. CDR1 and CDR2 from the germline V gene are DFQATT and SNEGSKA (reference sequence). The junction had 0 bases not matched to a gene; V was cut back by 0 bases and J by 3 bases. CDR3 DNA sequence: TGCAGTGCTAGAGAACTAGCGGGAGGCTACGAGCAGTACTTC. Translation: CSARELAGGYEQYF.